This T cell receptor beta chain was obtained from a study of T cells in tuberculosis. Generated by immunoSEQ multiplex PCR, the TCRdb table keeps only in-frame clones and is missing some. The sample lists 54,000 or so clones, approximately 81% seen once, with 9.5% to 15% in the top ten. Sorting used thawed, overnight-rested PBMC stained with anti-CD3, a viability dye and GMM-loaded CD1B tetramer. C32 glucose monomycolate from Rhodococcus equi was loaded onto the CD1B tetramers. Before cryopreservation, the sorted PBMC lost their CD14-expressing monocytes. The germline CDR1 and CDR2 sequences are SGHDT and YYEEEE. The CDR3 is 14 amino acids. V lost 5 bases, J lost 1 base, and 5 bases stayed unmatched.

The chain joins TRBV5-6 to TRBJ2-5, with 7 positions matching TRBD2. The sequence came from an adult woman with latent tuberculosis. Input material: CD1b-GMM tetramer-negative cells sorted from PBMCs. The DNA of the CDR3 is TGTGCCAGCAGGAAAGAGCGGGGCCAAGAGACCCAGTACTTC. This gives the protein CASRKERGQETQYF.